One sample yielded the 17 T cell receptor beta chains listed below, sequenced in a study of blood T cell repertoires in COVID-19. Measured with immunoSEQ multiplex PCR; TCRdb has only the in-frame clones, and not every one. The profile shows a few hundred thousand clones, around nine tenths of them singletons. The sequenced material came from PBMCs or T cells enriched from blood (not recorded which). The source is a woman in her fifties or sixties who had recovered from COVID-19.

The chain combines TRBV28 with TRBJ2-3, with D possibly being TRBD2 (6 bases). This CDR3 has 15 amino acids. The germline V gene encodes CDR1 MDHEN and CDR2 SYDVKM. Trimming took off 7 bases at V and 4 bases at J, with 18 bases between the two ends. CDR3 nucleotide sequence: TGTGCCAGCATCCCTCCGGAGGGTTCGGCAGATACGCAGTATTTT. It translates to CASIPPEGSADTQYF. The full variable domain, in which reference TRBV28 and TRBJ2-3 provide the parts outside the CDR3, is DVKVTQSSRYLVKRTGEKVFLECVQDMDHENMFWYRQDPGLGLRLIYFSYDVKMKEKGDIPEGYSVSREKKERFSLILESASTNQTSMYLCASIPPEGSADTQYFGPGTRLTVL.

The gene calls are TRBV27 and TRBJ1-2; possibly TRBD1 for D (6 bases). CDR3 length: 13 amino acids. Trimming removed 5 bases from V and 8 bases from J, with 15 bases in between. Germline V gives CDR1 MNHEY, CDR2 SMNVEV (reference sequence). The CDR3 sequence: CASSLGGANGYTF. In DNA, the CDR3 is TGTGCCAGCAGTCTGGGGGGGGCGAACGGCTACACCTTC.

This chain connects TRBV5-1 to TRBJ1-5, with D possibly TRBD1 on 6 matching bases. The CDR3 is 15 amino acids. Germline V gene sequence: CDR1 SGHRS, CDR2 YFSETQ. V lost 0 bases to trimming and J lost 4 bases, with 11 bases between them. The CDR3 coding sequence is TGCGCCAGCAGCTTGGTTAGACAGGTGAATCAGCCCCAGCATTTT. It encodes CASSLVRQVNQPQHF. The variable domain in full, with the rest retrieved from reference TRBV5-1 and TRBJ1-5, is KAGVTQTPRYLIKTRGQQVTLSCSPISGHRSVSWYQQTPGQGLQFLFEYFSETQRNKGNFPGRFSGRQFSNSRSEMNVSTLELGDSALYLCASSLVRQVNQPQHFGDGTRLSIL.

The chain joins TRBV18 to TRBJ1-5; TRBD1 aligns across 9 bases. Germline trimming cut 5 bases from V and 2 bases from J; bases unmatched to any gene: 7. Germline CDR1 reads KGHSH; CDR2 reads LQKENI. CDR3 length: 16 residues. CDR3 nucleotides: TGTGCCAGCTCAGCCCCGGGACAGGGAGGCAATCAGCCCCAGCATTTT. Translated: CASSAPGQGGNQPQHF.

This chain connects TRBV9 to TRBJ2-2, with D maybe TRBD1 (6 bases). The germline V and J ends were trimmed by 0 bases and 4 bases, with 10 bases remaining between them. The CDR3 contains 15 residues. The germline V gene encodes CDR1 SGDLS and CDR2 YYNGEE. The CDR3 protein is CASSVAGVGTGELFF. In nucleotides, the CDR3 is TGTGCCAGCAGCGTAGCAGGGGTCGGCACCGGGGAGCTGTTTTTT.

The chain joins TRBV20-1 to TRBJ1-4; 8 bases line up with TRBD1. The germline gives CDR1 DFQATT, CDR2 SNEGSKA (reference sequence). The V gene end was trimmed by 3 bases and the J gene end by 11 bases; junction bases not matched to a gene: 5. The CDR3 totals 12 residues. CDR3 sequence (DNA): TGCAGTGCTAGTGGGGACAGGTTGAAACTGTTTTTT. Translating gives CSASGDRLKLFF.

CDR3 nucleotide sequence: TGTGCCAGCATTCAACCCCCACTTCGTGAGCAGTACTTC. Translation: CASIQPPLREQYF. The V gene is TRBV6-5, the J gene TRBJ2-7; D uncertain. V was cut by 7 bases and J by 7 bases, with 17 bases left in between. CDR3 size: 13 residues. Germline V gene lookup returns CDR1 MNHEY and CDR2 SVGAGI.

The chain carries TRBV3-1 (or the pseudogene TRBV3-2) and TRBJ1-3; 11 nucleotides line up with TRBD1. Losses at the gene ends were 4 bases for V and 3 bases for J; bases not matched to a gene: 14. The CDR3 is made up of 19 amino acids. The germline gives CDR1 LGHDT, CDR2 YNNKEL (reference sequence). The CDR3: CASSPRGGTGGSGGNTIYF. The CDR3 DNA reads as TGTGCCAGCAGCCCACGGGGAGGGACAGGGGGAAGTGGTGGAAACACCATATATTTT.

The count of this clone is one. V is TRBV30 and J is TRBJ2-1; TRBD1 matches 11 bases. Germline CDR1 is GTSNPN and CDR2 is SVGIG (reference sequence). The CDR3 totals 15 residues. The V gene end was trimmed by 0 bases and the J gene end by 6 bases; junction bases not matched to a gene: 4. CDR3 amino acids: CAWSVSGTGGNEQFF. For the CDR3, the DNA is TGTGCCTGGAGTGTAAGCGGGACAGGGGGCAATGAGCAGTTCTTC.

The CDR3 region is CASSLGTGGYTF. The CDR3 bases are TGTGCCAGCAGCTTGGGGACAGGTGGCTACACCTTC. The V call is TRBV5-6, the J call TRBJ1-2, with 7 bases fitting TRBD1. V dropped 0 bases and J dropped 7; count of bases not matched to a gene: 0. This CDR3 is built from 12 residues. Germline CDR1 reads SGHDT; CDR2 reads YYEEEE.

The chain links TRBV7-6 to TRBJ2-7; a possible D gene is TRBD1 (5 bases). Trimming stripped 1 base from V and 3 bases from J, with 10 bases between. CDR3 length: 14 amino acids. CDR1 and CDR2 from the germline V gene are SGHVS and FNYEAQ. CDR3 DNA sequence: TGTGCCAGCAGCTTAGAGGTGGGGCTCTACGAGCAGTACTTC. Translated: CASSLEVGLYEQYF.

This chain uses TRBV7-6 with TRBJ2-5; weak D call: TRBD1 (6 bases). This CDR3 contains 16 residues. V lost 2 bases, J lost 0 bases, and 13 bases lay in between. Germline CDR1 is SGHVS and CDR2 is FNYEAQ. The CDR3 sequence is CASSLNVWDNQETQYF. As DNA, the CDR3 is TGTGCCAGCAGCTTAAATGTGTGGGACAACCAAGAGACCCAGTACTTC.

The V call is TRBV6-5, the J call TRBJ1-3; D remains ambiguous. Trimming took 5 bases from V and 0 from J, leaving 5 bases between them. In germline, CDR1 is MNHEY, CDR2 SVGAGI. The CDR3 runs to 13 residues. The CDR3 bases are TGTGCCAGCAGTCCTAGCTCTGGAAACACCATATATTTT. Its translation is CASSPSSGNTIYF.

The rearrangement uses TRBV4-1 and TRBJ2-4; TRBD2 aligns across 10 bases. The CDR3 loop spans 16 amino acids. V lost 4 bases and J lost 0; bases outside the gene matches: 3. Germline V gene sequence: CDR1 MGHRA, CDR2 YSYEKL. CDR3 sequence reads: CASSRSGGLAKNIQYF. Here the CDR3 DNA reads TGCGCCAGCAGCCGTAGCGGGGGGCTAGCCAAAAACATTCAGTACTTC.

The chain recombines TRBV19 with TRBJ1-2, with 8 bases that match TRBD1. Per the germline V gene, CDR1 is LNHDA and CDR2 is SQIVND (reference sequence). The ends lost 1 base at V and 8 bases at J; junction bases unmatched: 6. This CDR3 spans 14 amino acids. The CDR3 loop is CASSIGTGIGGYTF. The CDR3 DNA sequence: TGTGCCAGTAGTATAGGGACAGGGATTGGGGGCTACACCTTC.

V and J are TRBV7-9 and TRBJ2-7; D not certain. Germline V CDR1 and CDR2: SEHNR, FQNEAQ (reference sequence). Trimming shortened V by 1 base and J by 7 bases, and 20 bases separated the two germline ends. This CDR3 has 16 amino acids. Written as DNA, the CDR3 is TGTGCCAGCAGCTTAGTTTTACCCCGGCAGGCAGGAGAGCAGTACTTC. Translating it yields CASSLVLPRQAGEQYF.

This chain's CDR3 is CASSSDRAQPQHF. DNA for the CDR3: TGTGCCAGCAGCTCAGACAGGGCTCAGCCCCAGCATTTT. V usage is TRBV27 and J usage is TRBJ1-5; TRBD1 agrees at 7 bases. CDR1 is MNHEY and CDR2 is SMNVEV in the germline V gene (reference sequence). The length of the CDR3 is 13 residues. V lost 6 bases to trimming and J lost 6 bases; unmatched junction nucleotides: 5.